The present TCR beta chain was sequenced within a study of blood T cell repertoires in COVID-19. About the study: Specimens from acute and convalescent COVID-19 originated in the United States, Italy and Spain.

This table comes from immunoSEQ multiplex PCR, and its TCRdb copy is limited to in-frame clones, with some not included. The sample carries 70,000 to 95,000 clones, just under 85% recorded once. The CDR3 spans 14 residues. Trimming removed 8 bases at V and 6 bases at J, with 19 bases between. CDR1 is SNHLY and CDR2 is FYNNEI in the germline V gene. The gene calls are TRBV2 and TRBJ1-1; D possibly corresponds to TRBD1 (6 bases). The sequenced sample was peripheral blood. The source is a woman in her 70s with active or convalescent COVID-19. The CDR3 DNA reads as TGTGCCAGCTGGGGGCAGACCGCAAACCCTGAAGCTTTCTTT. This translates into CASWGQTANPEAFF.